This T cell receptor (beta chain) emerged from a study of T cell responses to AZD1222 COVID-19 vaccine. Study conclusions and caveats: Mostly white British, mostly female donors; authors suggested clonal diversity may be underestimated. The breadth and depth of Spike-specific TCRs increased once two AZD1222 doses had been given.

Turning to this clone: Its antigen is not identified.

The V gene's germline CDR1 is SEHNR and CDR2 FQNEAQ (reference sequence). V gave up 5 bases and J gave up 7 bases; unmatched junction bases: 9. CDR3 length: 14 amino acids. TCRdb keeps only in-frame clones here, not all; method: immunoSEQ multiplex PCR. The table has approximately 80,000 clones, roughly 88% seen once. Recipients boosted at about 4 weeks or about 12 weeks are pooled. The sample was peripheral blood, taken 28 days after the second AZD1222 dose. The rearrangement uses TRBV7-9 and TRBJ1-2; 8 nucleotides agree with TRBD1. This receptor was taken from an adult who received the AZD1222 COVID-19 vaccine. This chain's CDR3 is CASSPTDRVGGYTF. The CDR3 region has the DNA TGTGCCAGCAGCCCCACGGACAGGGTAGGTGGCTACACCTTC.